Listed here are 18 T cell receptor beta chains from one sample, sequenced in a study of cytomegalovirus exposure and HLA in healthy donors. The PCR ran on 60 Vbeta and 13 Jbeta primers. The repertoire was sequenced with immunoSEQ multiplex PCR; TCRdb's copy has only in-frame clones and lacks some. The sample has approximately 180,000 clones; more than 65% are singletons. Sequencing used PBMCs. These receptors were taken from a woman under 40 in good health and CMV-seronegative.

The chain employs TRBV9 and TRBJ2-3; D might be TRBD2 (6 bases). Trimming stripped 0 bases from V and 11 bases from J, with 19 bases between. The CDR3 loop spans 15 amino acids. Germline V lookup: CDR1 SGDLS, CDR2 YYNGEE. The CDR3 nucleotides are TGTGCCAGCAGCGTAGGCGGGGCCATTTCGGAGAGGCAGTATTTT. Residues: CASSVGGAISERQYF.

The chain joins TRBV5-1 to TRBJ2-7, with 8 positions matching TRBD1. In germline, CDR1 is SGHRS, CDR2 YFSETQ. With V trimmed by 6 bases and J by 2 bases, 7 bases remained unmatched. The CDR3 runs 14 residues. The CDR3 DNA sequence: TGCGCCAGCACCCCTACAGGGGGTCCCTACGAGCAGTACTTC. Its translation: CASTPTGGPYEQYF.

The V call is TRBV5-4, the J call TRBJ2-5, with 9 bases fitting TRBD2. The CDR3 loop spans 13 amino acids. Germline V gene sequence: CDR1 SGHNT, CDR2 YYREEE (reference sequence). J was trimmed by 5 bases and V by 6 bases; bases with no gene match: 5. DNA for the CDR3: TGTGCCAGCACTAGCGGGATCTCGGAGACCCAGTACTTC. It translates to CASTSGISETQYF.

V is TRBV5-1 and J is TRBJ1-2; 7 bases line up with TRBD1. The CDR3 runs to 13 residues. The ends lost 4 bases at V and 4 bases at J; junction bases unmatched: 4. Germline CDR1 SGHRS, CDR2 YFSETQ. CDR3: CASSPGQTYGYTF. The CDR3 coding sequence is TGCGCCAGCAGCCCGGGACAGACCTATGGCTACACCTTC.

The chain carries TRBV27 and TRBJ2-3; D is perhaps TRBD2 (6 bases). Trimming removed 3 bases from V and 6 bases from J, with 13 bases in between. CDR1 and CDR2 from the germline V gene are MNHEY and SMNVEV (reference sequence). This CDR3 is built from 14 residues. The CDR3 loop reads CASSLWGLGDTQYF. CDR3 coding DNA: TGTGCCAGCAGTTTGTGGGGACTGGGGGATACGCAGTATTTT.

The CDR3 DNA is TGTGCCAGCTCACCTGGGGGGACAGGGTCGTGGGAGCAGTACTTC. This translates into CASSPGGTGSWEQYF. The chain carries TRBV18 and TRBJ2-7, with 9 bases lining up with TRBD1. This CDR3 has 15 amino acids. Germline V gives CDR1 KGHSH, CDR2 LQKENI. V lost 3 bases to trimming and J lost 7 bases; unmatched junction nucleotides: 10.

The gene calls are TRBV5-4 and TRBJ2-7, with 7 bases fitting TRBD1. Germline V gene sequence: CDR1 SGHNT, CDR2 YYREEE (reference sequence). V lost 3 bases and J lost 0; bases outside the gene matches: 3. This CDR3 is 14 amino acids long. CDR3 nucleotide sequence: TGTGCCAGCAGCTCCAACAGGGGCTCCTACGAGCAGTACTTC. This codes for CASSSNRGSYEQYF.

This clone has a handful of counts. DNA for the CDR3: TGTGCCAGCAGCCTCTCCGGGACAGGGGCTATGTACTTC. Translation: CASSLSGTGAMYF. J is TRBJ2-7 and V is TRBV7-7, with 10 bases identical to TRBD1. The CDR3 is 13 residues long. Germline V lookup: CDR1 SSHAT, CDR2 FNYEAQ (reference sequence). V lost 5 bases to trimming and J lost 12 bases; unmatched junction nucleotides: 10.

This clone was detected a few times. The CDR3 here is CASSTGTGHSPLHF. The CDR3 nucleotides are TGTGCCAGCAGCACCGGGACAGGACATTCACCCCTCCACTTT. This chain uses TRBV6-1 with TRBJ1-6; 8 nucleotides line up with TRBD1. V lost 6 bases, J lost 8 bases, and 6 bases stayed unmatched. The CDR3 totals 14 residues. CDR1 is MNHNS, CDR2 SASEGT, per germline.

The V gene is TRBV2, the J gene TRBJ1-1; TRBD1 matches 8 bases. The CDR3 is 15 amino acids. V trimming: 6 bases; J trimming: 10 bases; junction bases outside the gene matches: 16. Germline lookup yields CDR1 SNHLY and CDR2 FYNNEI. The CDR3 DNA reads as TGTGCCAGCAGCTCCCCCGGGACAGGTTGGGGACGAGCTTTCTTT. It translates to CASSSPGTGWGRAFF.

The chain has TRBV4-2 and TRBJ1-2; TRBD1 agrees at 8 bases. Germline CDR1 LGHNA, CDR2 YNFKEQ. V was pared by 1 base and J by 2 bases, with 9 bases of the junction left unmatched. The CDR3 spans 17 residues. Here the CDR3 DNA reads TGTGCCAGCAGCCAAGTAGGACCAGGGGGCGCAAACTATGGCTACACCTTC. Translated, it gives CASSQVGPGGANYGYTF.

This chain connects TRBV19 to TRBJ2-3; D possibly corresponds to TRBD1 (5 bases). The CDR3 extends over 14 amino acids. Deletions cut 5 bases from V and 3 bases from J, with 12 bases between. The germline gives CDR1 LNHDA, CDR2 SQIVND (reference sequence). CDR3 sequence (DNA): TGTGCCAGTAGTCAGGCAGGGTGGACAGATACGCAGTATTTT. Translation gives CASSQAGWTDTQYF.

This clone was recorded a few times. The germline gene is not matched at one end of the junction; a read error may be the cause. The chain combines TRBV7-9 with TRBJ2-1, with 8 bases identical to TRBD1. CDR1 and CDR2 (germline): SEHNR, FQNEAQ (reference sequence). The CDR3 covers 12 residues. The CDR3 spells CSSSPWDREQFF. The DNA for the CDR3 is TGTTCCAGCAGCCCTTGGGACAGGGAGCAGTTCTTC.

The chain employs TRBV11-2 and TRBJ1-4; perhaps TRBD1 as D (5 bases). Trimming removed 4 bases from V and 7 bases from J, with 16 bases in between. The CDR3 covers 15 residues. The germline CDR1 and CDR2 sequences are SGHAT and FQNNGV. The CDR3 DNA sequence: TGTGCCAGCAGCTATGGTTGGGGCAGTGGTGAAAAACTGTTTTTT. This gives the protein CASSYGWGSGEKLFF.

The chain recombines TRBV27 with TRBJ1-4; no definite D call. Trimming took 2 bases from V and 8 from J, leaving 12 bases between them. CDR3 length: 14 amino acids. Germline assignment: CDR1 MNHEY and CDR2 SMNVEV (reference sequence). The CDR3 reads CASSLIGRGEKLFF. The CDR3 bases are TGTGCCAGCAGTTTAATAGGCCGAGGGGAAAAACTGTTTTTT.

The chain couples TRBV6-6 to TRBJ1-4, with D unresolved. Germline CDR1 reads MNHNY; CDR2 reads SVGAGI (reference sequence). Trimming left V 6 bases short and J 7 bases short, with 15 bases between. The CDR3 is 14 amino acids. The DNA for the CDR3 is TGTGCCAGCAGCCTGGACTATGGGGTTGAAAAACTGTTTTTT. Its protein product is CASSLDYGVEKLFF.

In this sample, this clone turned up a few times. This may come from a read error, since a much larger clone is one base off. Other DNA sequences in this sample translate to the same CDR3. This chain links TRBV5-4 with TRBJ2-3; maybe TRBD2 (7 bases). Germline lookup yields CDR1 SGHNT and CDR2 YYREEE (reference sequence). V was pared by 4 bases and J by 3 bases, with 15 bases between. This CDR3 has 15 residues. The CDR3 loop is CASSQVGGGTDTQYF. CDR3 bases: TGTGCCAGCAGCCAAGTAGGGGGAGGGACAGATACGCAGTATTTT.

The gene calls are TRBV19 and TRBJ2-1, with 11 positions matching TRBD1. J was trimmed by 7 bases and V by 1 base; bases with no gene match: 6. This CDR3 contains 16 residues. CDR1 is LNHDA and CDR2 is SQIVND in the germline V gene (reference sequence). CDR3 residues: CASSIVGTGGRNEQFF. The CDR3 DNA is TGTGCCAGTAGTATAGTGGGGACAGGGGGAAGGAATGAGCAGTTCTTC.